These T cell receptor beta chains were read from a single sample in a study of T cell responses to AZD1222 COVID-19 vaccine. Sequencing used immunoSEQ multiplex PCR; TCRdb keeps in-frame clones, though not all of them. The table shows roughly 150,000 clones, with approximately 88% occurring only once. The material was peripheral blood, obtained on day 0 of MenACWY control vaccination. The receptors here all came from an adult in good health. Each CDR3 is given with its conserved first and last residue. Fields, in order: clone size, J gene, D gene, V gene, CDR3 protein, CDR3 DNA. D genes are given only for firm matches. Size tells how often a clone was seen (once, few, many) or the class of an expanded clone, and some rows leave it out.

>.|TRBJ1-1|.|TRBV6-2/TRBV6-3
CASSPTLTEAFF
TGTGCCAGCAGCCCAACACTTACTGAAGCTTTCTTT
>.|TRBJ1-3|TRBD1|TRBV19
CASSIGQGALSGNTIYF
TGTGCCAGTAGTATAGGACAGGGGGCACTCTCTGGAAACACCATATATTTT
>.|TRBJ2-7|.|TRBV10-3
CAISDSSYEQYF
TGTGCCATCAGTGACTCCTCCTACGAGCAGTACTTC
>.|TRBJ1-1|.|TRBV19
CASSIDRVNTEAFF
TGTGCCAGTAGTATAGACAGGGTGAACACTGAAGCTTTCTTT
>.|TRBJ1-5|.|TRBV2
CASRAGHRNQPQHF
TGTGCCAGCAGGGCGGGACACCGCAATCAGCCCCAGCATTTT
>.|TRBJ1-4|TRBD1|TRBV28
CASSLTGILTNEKLFF
TGTGCCAGCAGCCTGACAGGGATATTAACTAATGAAAAACTGTTTTTT
>.|TRBJ2-7|.|TRBV12-3/TRBV12-4
CASAADYEQYF
TGTGCCAGCGCCGCAGACTACGAGCAGTACTTC
>many|TRBJ2-7|.|TRBV20-1
CSASRTDGEQYF
TGCAGTGCTAGTCGTACAGATGGGGAGCAGTACTTC
>.|TRBJ1-5|.|TRBV7-9
CASSLDTLDQPQHF
TGTGCCAGCAGCTTAGATACTTTGGATCAGCCCCAGCATTTT
>.|TRBJ1-2|TRBD1|TRBV3-1/TRBV3-2
CASSRSGGFDYGYTF
TGTGCCAGCAGCCGATCAGGGGGCTTCGACTATGGCTACACCTTC
>.|TRBJ1-6|TRBD1|TRBV5-1
CASSLTPGTGRISPLHF
TGCGCCAGCAGCTTGACCCCCGGGACAGGGCGGATTTCACCCCTCCACTTT
>.|TRBJ2-2|TRBD1|TRBV30
CAWSLQGANTGELFF
TGTGCCTGGAGTTTGCAGGGGGCTAACACCGGGGAGCTGTTTTTT
>.|TRBJ1-2|TRBD1|TRBV19
CASSSRDRLVHGYTF
TGTGCCAGTAGTTCCCGGGACAGGTTGGTCCACGGCTACACCTTC
>.|TRBJ1-2|.|TRBV6-5
CASSSPGESNYGYTF
TGTGCCAGCAGTTCCCCAGGGGAATCTAACTATGGCTACACCTTC
>once|TRBJ1-1|.|TRBV10-3
CAISEFLVNTEAFF
TGTGCCATCAGTGAGTTTTTGGTGAACACTGAAGCTTTCTTT
>.|TRBJ1-1|.|TRBV29-1
CSVEHSRATEAFF
TGCAGCGTTGAGCACAGCCGGGCGACTGAAGCTTTCTTT
>.|TRBJ2-3|.|TRBV9
CASSVAGVGADTQYF
TGTGCCAGCAGCGTAGCGGGAGTGGGGGCAGATACGCAGTATTTT
>once|TRBJ1-6|.|TRBV11-3
CASSEGGSNSPLHF
TGTGCCAGCAGCGAAGGTGGCAGTAATTCACCCCTCCACTTT
>.|TRBJ2-3|TRBD2|TRBV10-3
CAISERGGKTDTQYF
TGTGCCATCAGTGAGCGGGGGGGAAAGACAGATACGCAGTATTTT
>.|TRBJ1-1|.|TRBV6-5
CASSYSEAVEAFF
TGTGCCAGCAGTTACTCGGAGGCAGTGGAAGCTTTCTTT
>.|TRBJ1-2|.|TRBV12-3/TRBV12-4
CASSLPNYGYTF
TGTGCCAGCAGTCTCCCTAACTATGGCTACACCTTC
>once|TRBJ2-2|.|TRBV2
CASSWARLGELFF
TGTGCCAGCAGCTGGGCGCGACTAGGGGAGCTGTTTTTT
>.|TRBJ1-3|TRBD1|TRBV6-2/TRBV6-3
CASSYSRQGSGNTIYF
TGTGCCAGCAGTTACTCGCGACAGGGCTCTGGAAACACCATATATTTT
>.|TRBJ1-5|.|TRBV6-5
CASSWDPRDQPQHF
TGTGCCAGCAGTTGGGACCCGAGGGATCAGCCCCAGCATTTT
>.|TRBJ2-1|TRBD2|TRBV2
CASSVGLAGYNEQFF
TGTGCCAGCAGCGTGGGACTAGCGGGCTACAATGAGCAGTTCTTC
>.|TRBJ2-1|.|TRBV5-4
CASSLADSNEQFF
TGTGCCAGCAGCTTGGCGGACAGCAATGAGCAGTTCTTC
>.|TRBJ1-1|.|TRBV9
CASSLGGSNTEAFF
TGTGCCAGCAGCCTGGGGGGGTCTAACACTGAAGCTTTCTTT
>.|TRBJ2-7|.|TRBV5-4
CASSFFVVPTYEQYF
TGTGCCAGCAGCTTTTTTGTGGTACCGACCTACGAGCAGTACTTC
>.|TRBJ1-6|.|TRBV30
CAWSDRSNSPLHF
TGTGCCTGGAGTGACAGGAGTAATTCACCCCTCCACTTT
>.|TRBJ1-2|TRBD1|TRBV28
CASSLYAFGTGGRYGYTF
TGTGCCAGCAGTTTATATGCCTTCGGGACAGGGGGGCGCTATGGCTACACCTTC
>.|TRBJ2-5|.|TRBV11-3
CASSLAQRTLRETQYF
TGTGCCAGCAGCTTAGCACAGCGGACCCTGCGGGAGACCCAGTACTTC
>.|TRBJ1-1|.|TRBV7-9
CASSLVRGEAEAFF
TGTGCCAGCAGCTTAGTTCGGGGTGAAGCTGAAGCTTTCTTT
>.|TRBJ1-6|.|TRBV7-2
CASTGGVSYSPLHF
TGTGCCAGCACTGGCGGTGTCTCTTACTCACCCCTCCACTTT
>.|TRBJ2-7|TRBD2|TRBV11-2
CASSLVLAGVGEQYF
TGTGCCAGCAGCTTAGTACTAGCGGGAGTTGGAGAGCAGTACTTC
>.|TRBJ2-1|TRBD2|TRBV11-3
CASSPRGTSGLYNEQFF
TGTGCCAGCAGCCCGAGGGGGACTAGCGGGCTTTACAATGAGCAGTTCTTC
>.|TRBJ2-5|.|TRBV20-1
CSAQLGETQYF
TGCAGTGCTCAACTCGGGGAGACCCAGTACTTC
>.|TRBJ1-1|.|TRBV9
CASSPQRGEAEAFF
TGTGCCAGCAGCCCTCAAAGAGGAGAGGCTGAAGCTTTCTTT
>.|TRBJ2-1|.|TRBV6-2/TRBV6-3
CASSYRDRPYNEQFF
TGTGCCAGCAGTTACCGGGACCGACCCTACAATGAGCAGTTCTTC
>.|TRBJ2-2|.|TRBV19
CASSIDVGTGELFF
TGTGCCAGTAGTATAGATGTGGGAACCGGGGAGCTGTTTTTT
>.|TRBJ1-1|.|TRBV6-5
CASSRSGVWNTEAFF
TGTGCCAGCAGCAGAAGCGGGGTTTGGAACACTGAAGCTTTCTTT
>.|TRBJ2-3|.|TRBV12-3/TRBV12-4
CASRGTSTDTQYF
TGTGCCAGCAGGGGGACCAGCACAGATACGCAGTATTTT
>.|TRBJ1-6|TRBD1|TRBV3-1/TRBV3-2
CASSQGTGGPPLHF
TGTGCCAGCAGCCAAGGGACAGGGGGCCCACCCCTCCACTTT
>.|TRBJ2-2|TRBD2|TRBV4-1
CASSQGLAGSTGELFF
TGCGCCAGCAGCCAAGGACTAGCGGGATCGACCGGGGAGCTGTTTTTT
>.|TRBJ2-7|.|TRBV9
CASSVGAGAYEQYF
TGTGCCAGCAGCGTCGGGGCAGGAGCCTACGAGCAGTACTTC
>.|TRBJ1-2|.|TRBV5-1
CASSPDLYGYTF
TGCGCCAGCAGTCCCGACCTCTATGGCTACACCTTC
>.|TRBJ1-2|TRBD1|TRBV4-2
CASSQGTGGAKYGYTF
TGTGCCAGCAGCCAGGGGACAGGGGGCGCCAAGTATGGCTACACCTTC
>.|TRBJ2-1|.|TRBV11-2
CASILTGTEQFF
TGTGCCAGCATCCTGACCGGGACTGAGCAGTTCTTC
>.|TRBJ2-1|TRBD1|TRBV19
CASSTTGRSYNEQFF
TGTGCCAGTAGTACGACAGGGCGCTCCTACAATGAGCAGTTCTTC